This TCR beta chain was identified in a study of T cell responses to AZD1222 COVID-19 vaccine. The CDR3 has 16 amino acids. Trimming took 1 base from V and 8 from J, leaving 19 bases between them. Germline V gives CDR1 MGHRA, CDR2 YSYEKL. Study results and limitations: Most donors were white British and more were female, and clonal diversity was possibly underestimated.

This table comes from immunoSEQ multiplex PCR, and its TCRdb copy is limited to in-frame clones, with some not included. The repertoire holds more than 75,000 clones, 88% seen once, with 6.9% in the top ten. Pooling of second doses given at about 4 or about 12 weeks was done. Comments on this clone: Its target is unknown.

This TCR derives from an adult who received the AZD1222 COVID-19 vaccine. The source was peripheral blood, collected 28 days after the second AZD1222 dose. This rearrangement joins TRBV4-1 to TRBJ2-3; D may be TRBD2 (6 bases). In DNA form, the CDR3 reads TGCGCCAGCAGCCAAGGGCGGGACCCATCTTCCGCTACGCAGTATTTT. It codes for CASSQGRDPSSATQYF.